This T cell receptor beta chain was identified in a study of PD-L1 blockade in urothelial cancer (dated by TCRdb to about 2017). In the study overall: Every patient began therapy in 2014 and was given atezolizumab 1,200 mg intravenously every 3 weeks. Twenty-five of 29 patients were identified as males with urothelial cancer of bladder origin, and a prior smoking history was reported by 18 of 29 patients. An ECOG performance status of 0 or 1 was recorded for the patients, and 0 to 3 prior chemotherapy regimens had been received by the patients. Blood samples were analyzed 3 weeks after the start of treatment (second dose) and 6 weeks after the start of treatment. Blood samples yielded a median of around 140,000 T cells and tens of thousands of unique TCRs, with median clonality 0.080. The study was an exploratory multi-omic analysis of somatic, immune and clinical correlates of response to PD-L1 blockade with atezolizumab in urothelial cancer. Pretreatment tumor samples, along with matched peripheral blood collected serially before and after atezolizumab treatment, underwent TCR sequencing. Durable clinical benefit meant progression-free survival longer than 6 months, and TCR features were also tested against progression-free and overall survival. In the same patients who had TCR sequencing, pretreatment tumors also underwent whole exome sequencing and RNA sequencing. Several patients reached durable clinical benefit, while some 20 patients did not. Some 29 patients had pretreatment blood TCR-seq, 24 had at least one posttreatment blood collection, and 24 had tumor TCR-seq. What the authors observed across the whole study: Because the sample size was small (n = 29) and many of the analyses were exploratory, the results are meant to be hypothesis-generating. Improved progression-free and overall survival was associated with having pretreatment peripheral blood TCR clonality below the median. Greater expansion of tumor-associated TCR clones in peripheral blood 3 weeks after the start of treatment was observed in patients with durable benefit (n ≈ 24, p = 0.022).

Each PCR received spiked-in synthetic TCR analog templates so that absolute template abundance could be estimated from read counts. The immunoSEQ assay used bias-controlled V and J gene primers to amplify TCRbeta CDR3 regions from genomic DNA. Rearranged TCRbeta segments were sequenced at approximately 20X coverage. Under the source paper's analysis protocol: Clustering was used to correct sequencing errors, and CDR3s were annotated against IMGT so that V, D and J genes could be assigned. Only productive TCRbeta rearrangements were used in downstream analyses, excluding out-of-frame or stop-codon sequences. Clonality was computed as one minus Shannon entropy normalized by the log of the number of unique productive sequences. Fisher's exact test with Benjamini-Hochberg correction, at a threshold of adjusted p below 0.01, was used to find clones that differed between time points or between blood and tumor. Imported from immuneACCESS, the table was reduced by TCRdb to in-frame sequences with V and J called. These copies leave out some clones; in studies compared against another copy, an unresolved V gene accounts for under half, and the cause of the remainder is not known. V and J calls and clone size are those listed in that table; D and trimming were worked out from the DNA. The sample table shows about 84,000 clones, and roughly 80% are seen once. In total, the top ten clones hold 8% to 10% of the sample.

Details on this clone: The antigen it recognizes is unknown. Qualities for individual bases were not recorded, and no much larger clone is one base off.

The cohort comprised around 30 patients with locally advanced or metastatic urothelial carcinoma treated at Memorial Sloan Kettering on a trial protocol. Peripheral blood mononuclear cells were collected pretreatment and during treatment, at between 1 and 8 total time points per patient. The Qiagen DNeasy Blood extraction kit was used to purify genomic DNA from total PBMCs and tumor samples. Collected pretreatment and during treatment, PBMCs were isolated and stored as previously described. The CDR3 numbers 14 residues from cysteine through phenylalanine. The entry retains the CDR3 DNA only, 42 bases that are in frame from base 1. V is trimmed back by 4 bases and J by 6 bases, and the junction contains 4 bases that no gene match accounts for. CDR1 and CDR2 are drawn from the germline V gene (reference sequence): LNHDA, SQIVND.

The sequence is built from TRBV19 and TRBJ2-2; 8 nucleotides in the junction match TRBD2. The clonotype was recovered from a man aged 65 to 85 with urothelial cancer. The sample was PBMCs, taken around atezolizumab (anti-PD-L1) treatment. CDR3 region: CASSRREDSGELFF. The DNA sequence reads TGTGCCAGTAGTAGGCGGGAGGATTCCGGGGAGCTGTTTTTT.